Following are 6 T cell receptor beta chains from one sample sequenced in a study of response to subunit inactivated influenza vaccine. TCRdb reprocessed the RT-PCR reads with MiXCR, giving one entry per CDR3 protein. The sample lists about 540,000 distinct CDR3 sequences, under 25% occurring once. Another study also made use of these data, one on T cells expressing NK-cell markers. From that study: It was by 5'RACE template switching with UMIs that TCR beta cDNA was made.

The input for sequencing was CD4+ T cells sorted from PBMCs, taken about 11 days after vaccination. The receptor source for this set is a man aged 45-65 years who received an inactivated influenza vaccine.

In DNA form, the CDR3 reads TGTGCCAGCAGCCCGGGGACAGGCCACTTTGCTTTCTTT. Translated, it gives CASSPGTGHFAFF. This rearrangement joins TRBV7-9 to TRBJ1-1; 8 positions match TRBD1. The junction had 10 bases not matched to a gene; V was cut back by 5 bases and J by 11 bases. Germline CDR1 reads SEHNR; CDR2 reads FQNEAQ (reference sequence). There are 13 residues in the CDR3.

This clonotype appeared a few times. This sequence joins TRBV20-1 and TRBJ2-1; 8 bases agree with TRBD2. Germline V gene lookup returns CDR1 DFQATT and CDR2 SNEGSKA (reference sequence). V lost 2 bases, J lost 7 bases, and 10 bases stayed unmatched. This CDR3 has 15 amino acids. The chain's CDR3 is CSARMLAGPVNEQFF. CDR3 sequence (DNA): TGCAGTGCTAGAATGTTAGCGGGGCCCGTTAATGAGCAGTTCTTC.

This clonotype was counted at least ten times. The gene calls are TRBV7-2 and TRBJ1-1, with D maybe TRBD1 (5 bases). CDR1 is SGHTA and CDR2 is FQGNSA in the germline V gene. The CDR3 covers 13 residues. Trimming pared 4 bases from V and 5 bases from J, leaving 11 bases between. CDR3 in DNA: TGTGCCAGCAGCTCAGGGTTGTGGACTGAAGCTTTCTTT. Its translation is CASSSGLWTEAFF.

This clonotype was observed many times. J is TRBJ1-5 and V is TRBV2; D may be TRBD1 (5 bases). The CDR3 is 13 amino acids. V lost 5 bases and J lost 6, with 11 bases in between. Per germline, CDR1 SNHLY and CDR2 FYNNEI. Here the CDR3 reads CASSPGYRQPQHF. In nucleotides, the CDR3 is TGTGCCAGCAGTCCAGGGTATCGTCAGCCCCAGCATTTT.

This chain connects TRBV4-2 to TRBJ2-1; D perhaps matches TRBD1 (5 bases). The CDR3 spans 16 residues. Per germline, CDR1 LGHNA and CDR2 YNFKEQ. Trimming pared 1 base from V and 11 bases from J, leaving 21 bases between. The CDR3 coding sequence is TGTGCCAGCAGCCAAGGGGTATCAGGGAAGAAGGAAAAGCAGTTCTTC. This encodes CASSQGVSGKKEKQFF.

This clonotype was recorded at least ten times. The chain employs TRBV12-3 or TRBV12-4 and TRBJ2-2, with 10 bases matching TRBD2. The CDR3 loop spans 18 amino acids. V lost 3 bases and J lost 6; bases outside the gene matches: 13. CDR3 coding DNA: TGTGCCAGCAGTTTTAGGCAGCGGGGGGGCTGGGGCGCCGGGGAGCTGTTTTTT. Translation gives CASSFRQRGGWGAGELFF.